This TCR beta chain was profiled in a study of blood T cell repertoires in COVID-19. Overall study: Samples of COVID-19 (acute and convalescent) were obtained from the United States, Italy and Spain. Sources were T cells, B-cell-depleted T cells, or PBMCs; the material itself was cDNA or gDNA.

CDR3 length equals 15 residues. V lost 5 bases to trimming and J lost 2 bases, with 15 bases between them. The germline CDR1 and CDR2 sequences are SGHTA and FQGTGA. As handled by the study authors: By means of reference gene primer amplification, nucleated cell counts were estimated. Sequenced by immunoSEQ multiplex PCR; TCRdb stores in-frame clones only, minus some. From that table come the V and J calls and clone size; the DNA was used to work out D and trimming. The table records 3,400 or so clones, around 80% of them present only once. The sequencing input was peripheral blood. The source is a human donor in a cohort sampled during active COVID-19. The chain is built from TRBV7-3 and TRBJ2-5; possible D gene TRBD1, 5 bases. The CDR3 loop is CASSAGKALQETQYF. CDR3 sequence (DNA): TGTGCCAGCAGCGCAGGGAAGGCCTTACAAGAGACCCAGTACTTC.